This TCR beta chain stems from a study of cytomegalovirus exposure and HLA in healthy donors. Trimming took off 1 base at V and 1 base at J, with 7 bases between the two ends. CDR1 KGHSH and CDR2 LQKENI come from the germline V gene. The CDR3 extends over 14 amino acids. Overall study results and limits: The study put under 200 TCR beta chains on its list as cytomegalovirus-associated.

The PCR was carried out with 60 Vbeta primers and 13 Jbeta primers. Generated by immunoSEQ multiplex PCR, the TCRdb table keeps only in-frame clones and is missing some. The sample lists 100,000 to 150,000 clones, 80% seen once, with just over 2.5% in the top ten. Points on this clone: What it recognizes is unknown.

Sequencing was performed on PBMCs. This chain joins TRBV18 and TRBJ2-5; a weak D match, TRBD1 (5 bases). The TCR originated in a man aged 25 to 45 in good health and CMV-seronegative. The CDR3 DNA sequence: TGTGCCAGCTCACCACGACAGTCCCAAGAGACCCAGTACTTC. It yields the protein CASSPRQSQETQYF.